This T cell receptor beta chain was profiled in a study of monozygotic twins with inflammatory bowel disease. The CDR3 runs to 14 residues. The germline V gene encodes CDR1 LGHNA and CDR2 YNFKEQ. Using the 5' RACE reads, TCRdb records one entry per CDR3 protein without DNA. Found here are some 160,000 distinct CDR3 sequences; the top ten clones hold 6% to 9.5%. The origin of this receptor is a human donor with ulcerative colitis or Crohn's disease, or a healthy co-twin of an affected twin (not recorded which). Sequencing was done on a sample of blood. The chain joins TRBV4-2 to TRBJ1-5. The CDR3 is CASSQDSLNQPQHF.